This record covers a single T cell receptor beta chain. Gene names and germline refer to mouse. The read ends 1 residue shy of where the CDR3 ends; the end is completed using the germline J gene. Time point of the sample: mouse harvest day 14 after allogeneic transplant. Each mouse received 10^7 T-cell-depleted marrow cells plus 10^6 splenic CD5+ T cells by tail vein. B6 (H2b) cells into BALB/c (H2d) mice; tissues taken at day 7 or 14. The data stem from a study of tissue T cells after allogeneic stem cell transplantation. There are 13 residues in the CDR3. The germline CDR1 and CDR2 sequences are KGHTA and FQNQQP. Sequencing used immunoSEQ multiplex PCR; TCRdb keeps in-frame clones, though not all of them. Of 2,800 or so clones in the sample, roughly 42% are singletons; the top ten hold 25% to 35%.

Sequenced: lymph node tissue. The chain has TRBV23 and TRBJ1-6; the D call TRBD1 from the table was never checked on the DNA. TRBJ1-6 is given ORF status, its function remaining uncertain. This receptor was identified in a female BALB/c mouse given C57BL/6 T cells with graft-versus-host disease after an allogeneic hematopoietic cell transplant. CDR3 DNA, as far as it was read: TGCTCCAGCAGTCAAGACAGGAATTCGCCCCTCTAC. This codes for CSSSQDRNSPLY. The entire CDR3 protein reads CSSSQDRNSPLYF.